This T cell receptor beta chain was profiled in a study of human T cells and chemical hapten exposure. Study information: Skin of the upper inner arm, around 2 cm by around 2 cm, received 2% DPC for sensitization. Application of 0.01% DPC to the upper back was done by patch test, with a reading at 6 days.

Time point reported: patch test 1, 2 weeks after DPC sensitization. The treatment here: therapeutic diphenylcyclopropenone sensitization with weekly scalp DPC. TCRdb redid the calling of the RACE reads with MiXCR, one entry per CDR3 protein. Of about 340,000 distinct CDR3 sequences listed, around 7% are singletons. The sample in question was whole blood, obtained in connection with sensitization to the hapten diphenylcyclopropenone (DPC). This TCR was sampled from a woman aged 18-35 years with alopecia areata. Some clones in this sample may be carry-over from other donors' samples.

The CDR3 DNA is TGTGCCAGCAGTTATCCGGGTCACACCGGGGGGACCCAGTACTTC. Protein product: CASSYPGHTGGTQYF. The chain carries TRBV6-2 or TRBV6-3 and TRBJ2-5; tentatively, D is TRBD2 (6 bases). This CDR3 comprises 15 residues. Trimming pared 3 bases from V and 7 bases from J, leaving 18 bases between. CDR1 is MNHEY and CDR2 is SVGEGT in the germline V gene.